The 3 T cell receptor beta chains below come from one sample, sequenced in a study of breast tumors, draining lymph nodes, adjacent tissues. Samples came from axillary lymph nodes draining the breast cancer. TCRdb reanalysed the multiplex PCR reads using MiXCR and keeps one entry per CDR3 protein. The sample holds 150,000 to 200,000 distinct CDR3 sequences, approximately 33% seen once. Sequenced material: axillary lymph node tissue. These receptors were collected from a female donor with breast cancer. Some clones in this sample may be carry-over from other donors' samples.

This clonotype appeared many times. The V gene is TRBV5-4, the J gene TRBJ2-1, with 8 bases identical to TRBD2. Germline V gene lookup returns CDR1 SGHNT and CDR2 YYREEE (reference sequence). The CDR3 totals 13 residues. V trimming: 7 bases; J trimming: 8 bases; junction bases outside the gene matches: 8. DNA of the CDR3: TGTGCCAGCGACGGGGGGGGTGCTGATGAGCAGTTCTTC. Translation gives CASDGGGADEQFF. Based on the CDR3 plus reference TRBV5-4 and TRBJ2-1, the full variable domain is ETGVTQSPTHLIKTRGQQVTLRCSSQSGHNTVSWYQQALGQGPQFIFQYYREEENGRGNFPPRFSGLQFPNYSSELNVNALELDDSALYLCASDGGGADEQFFGPGTRLTVL.

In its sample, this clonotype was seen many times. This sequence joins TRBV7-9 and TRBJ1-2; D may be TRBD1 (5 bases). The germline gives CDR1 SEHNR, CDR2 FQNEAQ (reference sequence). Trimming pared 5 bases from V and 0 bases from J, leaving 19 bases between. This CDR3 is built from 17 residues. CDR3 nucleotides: TGTGCCAGCAGCCAAGGGGACCTCCATGAGTCTAACTATGGCTACACCTTC. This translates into CASSQGDLHESNYGYTF.

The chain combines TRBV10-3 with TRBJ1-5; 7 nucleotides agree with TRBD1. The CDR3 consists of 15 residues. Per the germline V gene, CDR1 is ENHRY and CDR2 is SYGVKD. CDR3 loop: CARVQGGGKNQPQHF. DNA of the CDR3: TGTGCTAGAGTCCAGGGAGGGGGCAAGAATCAGCCCCAGCATTTT.